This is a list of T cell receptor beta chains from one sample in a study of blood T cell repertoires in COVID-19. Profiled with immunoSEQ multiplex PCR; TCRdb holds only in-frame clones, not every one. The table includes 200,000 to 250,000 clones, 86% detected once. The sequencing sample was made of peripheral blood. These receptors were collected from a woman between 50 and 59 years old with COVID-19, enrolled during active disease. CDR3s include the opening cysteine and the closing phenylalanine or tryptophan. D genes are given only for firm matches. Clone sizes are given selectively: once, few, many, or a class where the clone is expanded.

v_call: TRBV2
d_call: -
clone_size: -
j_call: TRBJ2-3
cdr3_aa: CACDSAGSDTQYF
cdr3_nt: TGTGCCTGTGACAGCGCTGGGTCAGATACGCAGTATTTT

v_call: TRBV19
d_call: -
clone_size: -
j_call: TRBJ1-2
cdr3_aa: CASSPGMLYGYTF
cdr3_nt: TGTGCCAGTAGTCCCGGGATGCTCTATGGCTACACCTTC

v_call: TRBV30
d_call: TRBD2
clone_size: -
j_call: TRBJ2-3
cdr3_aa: CACSAGVLTDTQYF
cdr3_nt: TGTGCCTGCTCAGCGGGGGTACTCACAGATACGCAGTATTTT

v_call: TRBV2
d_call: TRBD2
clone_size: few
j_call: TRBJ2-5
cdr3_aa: CASSEGDYTQYF
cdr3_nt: TGTGCCAGCAGTGAGGGGGACTACACCCAGTACTTC

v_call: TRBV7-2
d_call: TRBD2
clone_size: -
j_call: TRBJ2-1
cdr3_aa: CASSPLGAGTSGYNEQFF
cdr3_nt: TGTGCCAGCAGCCCGCTCGGGGCCGGGACTAGCGGGTACAATGAGCAGTTCTTC

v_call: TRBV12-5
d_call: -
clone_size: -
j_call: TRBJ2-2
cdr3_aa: CASGLVHGDANTGELFF
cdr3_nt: TGTGCTAGTGGTTTGGTACATGGAGATGCGAACACCGGGGAGCTGTTTTTT

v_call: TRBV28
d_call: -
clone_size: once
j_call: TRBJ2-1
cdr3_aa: CASAEGGGSYNEQFF
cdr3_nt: TGTGCCAGCGCTGAGGGAGGGGGCTCCTACAATGAGCAGTTCTTC

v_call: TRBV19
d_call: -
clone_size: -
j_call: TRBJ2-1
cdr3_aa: CASNLQGSYNEQFF
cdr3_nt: TGTGCCAGCAACTTACAGGGTTCCTACAATGAGCAGTTCTTC

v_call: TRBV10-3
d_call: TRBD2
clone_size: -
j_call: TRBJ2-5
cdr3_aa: CAIRPTSGGPETQYF
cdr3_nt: TGTGCCATCAGGCCCACTAGCGGGGGCCCAGAGACCCAGTACTTC

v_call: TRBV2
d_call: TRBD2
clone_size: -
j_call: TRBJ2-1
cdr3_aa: CASSWTSGGIGYNEQFF
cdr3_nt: TGTGCCAGCAGTTGGACTAGCGGGGGGATCGGCTACAATGAGCAGTTCTTC

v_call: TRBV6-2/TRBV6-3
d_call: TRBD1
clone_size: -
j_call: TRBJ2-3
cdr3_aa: CASSGQGVPPGTQYF
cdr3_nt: TGTGCCAGCAGCGGACAGGGAGTACCCCCTGGTACGCAGTATTTT

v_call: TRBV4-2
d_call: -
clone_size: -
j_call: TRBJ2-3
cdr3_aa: CASSSNGQLNTDTQYF
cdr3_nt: TGTGCCAGCAGTAGTAACGGACAGCTGAACACAGATACGCAGTATTTT

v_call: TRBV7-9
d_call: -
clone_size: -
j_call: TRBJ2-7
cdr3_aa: CASSLVSLTGPLEQYF
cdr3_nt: TGTGCCAGCAGCTTAGTTTCCCTGACAGGCCCTCTCGAGCAGTACTTC

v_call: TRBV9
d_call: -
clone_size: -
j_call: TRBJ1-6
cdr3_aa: CASSAQGSGNSPLHF
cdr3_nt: TGTGCCAGCAGCGCACAGGGTTCGGGAAATTCACCCCTCCACTTT

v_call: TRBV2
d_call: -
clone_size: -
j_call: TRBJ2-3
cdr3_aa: CASSESLRDTQYF
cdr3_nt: TGTGCCAGCAGTGAGAGTCTACGGGATACGCAGTATTTT

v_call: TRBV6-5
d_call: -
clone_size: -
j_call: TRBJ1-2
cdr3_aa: CASSYSNGQGLYGYTF
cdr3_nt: TGTGCCAGCAGTTACTCGAACGGGCAGGGTCTCTATGGCTACACCTTC

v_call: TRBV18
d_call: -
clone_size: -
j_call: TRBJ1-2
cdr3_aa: CASSPSRVDGYTF
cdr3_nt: TGTGCCAGCTCACCAAGCAGGGTGGATGGCTACACCTTC

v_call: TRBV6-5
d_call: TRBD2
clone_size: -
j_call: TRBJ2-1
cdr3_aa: CASKRGGYNEQFF
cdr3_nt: TGTGCCAGCAAGCGGGGGGGTTACAATGAGCAGTTCTTC

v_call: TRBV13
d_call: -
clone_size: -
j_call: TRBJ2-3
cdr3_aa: CASSSNPYPQTDTQYF
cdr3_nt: TGTGCCAGCAGCTCAAACCCTTACCCGCAGACAGATACGCAGTATTTT

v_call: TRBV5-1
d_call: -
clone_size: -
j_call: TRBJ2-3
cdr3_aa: CASSLGWSGGQDTQYF
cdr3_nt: TGCGCCAGCAGCTTGGGATGGTCAGGGGGGCAAGATACGCAGTATTTT

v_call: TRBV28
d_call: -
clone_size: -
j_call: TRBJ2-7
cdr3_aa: CASSFQGLKYEQYF
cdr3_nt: TGTGCCAGCAGTTTTCAGGGGTTGAAGTACGAGCAGTACTTC

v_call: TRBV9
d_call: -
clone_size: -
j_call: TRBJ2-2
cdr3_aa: CASSVPRVGGELFF
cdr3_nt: TGTGCCAGCAGCGTCCCCAGGGTCGGCGGGGAGCTGTTTTTT

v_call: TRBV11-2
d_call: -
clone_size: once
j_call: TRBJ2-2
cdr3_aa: CASTLGGYTGELFF
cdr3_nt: TGTGCCAGCACCCTGGGGGGATATACCGGGGAGCTGTTTTTT

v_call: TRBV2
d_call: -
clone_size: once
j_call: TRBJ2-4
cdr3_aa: CASNSGLAKNIQYF
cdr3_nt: TGTGCCAGCAACTCAGGGTTAGCCAAAAACATTCAGTACTTC

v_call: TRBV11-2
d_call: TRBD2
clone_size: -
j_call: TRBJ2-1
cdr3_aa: CASSTSGGWKNEQFF
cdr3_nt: TGTGCCAGCAGCACCAGCGGGGGGTGGAAAAATGAGCAGTTCTTC

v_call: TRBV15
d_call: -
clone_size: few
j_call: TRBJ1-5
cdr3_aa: CATSTMIQGINQPQHF
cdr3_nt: TGTGCCACCAGCACTATGATTCAGGGTATCAATCAGCCCCAGCATTTT

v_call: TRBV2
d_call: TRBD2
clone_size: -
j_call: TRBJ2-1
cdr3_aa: CASLPGGMDEQFF
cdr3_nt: TGTGCCAGCCTCCCGGGGGGGATGGATGAGCAGTTCTTC

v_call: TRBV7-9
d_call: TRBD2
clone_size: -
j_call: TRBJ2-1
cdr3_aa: CASRGLRNEQFF
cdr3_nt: TGTGCCAGCAGGGGACTACGCAATGAGCAGTTCTTC

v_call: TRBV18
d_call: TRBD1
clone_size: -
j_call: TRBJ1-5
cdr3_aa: CASSPGTGNQPQHF
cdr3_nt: TGTGCCAGCTCACCAGGGACAGGTAATCAGCCCCAGCATTTT

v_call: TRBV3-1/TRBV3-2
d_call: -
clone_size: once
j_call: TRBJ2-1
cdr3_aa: CASSQGPRPEQFF
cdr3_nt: TGTGCCAGCAGCCAAGGACCGCGGCCCGAGCAGTTCTTC

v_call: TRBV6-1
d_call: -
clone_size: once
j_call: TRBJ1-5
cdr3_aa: CASSENREGGNQPQHF
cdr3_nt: TGTGCCAGCAGTGAAAACAGGGAGGGTGGCAATCAGCCCCAGCATTTT

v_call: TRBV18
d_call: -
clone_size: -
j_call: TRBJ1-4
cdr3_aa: CASSHRRGPTNEKLFF
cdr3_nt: TGTGCCAGCTCTCATAGGCGGGGACCAACTAATGAAAAACTGTTTTTT

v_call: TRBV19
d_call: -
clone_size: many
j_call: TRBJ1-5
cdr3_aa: CASKGRQSSNQPQHF
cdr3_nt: TGTGCCAGTAAGGGTCGACAGTCTAGCAATCAGCCCCAGCATTTT

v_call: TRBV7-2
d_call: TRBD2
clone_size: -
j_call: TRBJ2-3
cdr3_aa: CASSFLAGGPGTDTQYF
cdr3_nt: TGTGCCAGCAGCTTTCTAGCGGGGGGGCCGGGCACAGATACGCAGTATTTT

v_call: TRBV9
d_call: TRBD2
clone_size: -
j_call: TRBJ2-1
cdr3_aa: CASSVGWSGGLNEQFF
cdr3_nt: TGTGCCAGCAGCGTAGGGTGGAGCGGGGGATTAAATGAGCAGTTCTTC

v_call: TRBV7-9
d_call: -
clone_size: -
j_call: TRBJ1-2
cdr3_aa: CASSFGGVRYGYTF
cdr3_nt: TGTGCCAGCAGCTTTGGGGGGGTGCGCTATGGCTACACCTTC

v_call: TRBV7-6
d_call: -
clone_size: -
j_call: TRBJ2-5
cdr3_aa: CASSPITGGETQYF
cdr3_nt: TGTGCCAGCAGCCCAATCACGGGGGGCGAGACCCAGTACTTC